Here is one T cell receptor beta chain with its context. This specimen belongs to a study of T-cell reconstitution after alpha-beta-depleted transplantation in children. The CDR3 is made up of 13 amino acids. J lost 5 bases, V lost 6 bases, and 6 bases had no gene match. A library of TCRbeta sequences, prepared with unique molecular identifiers, was generated. TCRdb called the PCR reads again in MiXCR, with one record for every CDR3 protein. The sample yields about 500,000 distinct CDR3 sequences, 30% to 35% seen once. This receptor was taken from a human donor who donated a stem cell graft to a child with aplastic anemia. This material consisted of PBMCs from the stem cell graft donor, taken from the stem cell graft. This sequence joins TRBV12-3 or TRBV12-4 and TRBJ1-2; TRBD1 matches at 7 bases. For the CDR3, the DNA is TGTGCCAGCAGGGACAGGAGTGGTTATGGCTACACCTTC. As protein: CASRDRSGYGYTF.